The 29 T cell receptor beta chains reported below all come from one sample, sequenced in a study of beta chain features in type 1 diabetes. Every isolated RNA sample was fully reverse transcribed, so sequencing captured expressed TCRB transcripts. Method: immunoSEQ multiplex PCR; TCRdb's copy keeps in-frame clones and lacks some. The table shows 250,000 to 350,000 clones, with approximately 11% occurring only once. Sample: naive CD4+ T cells from blood. These receptors were collected from a woman in her 30s in good health.

A few counts support this clone. This chain connects TRBV18 to TRBJ2-5, with TRBD1 as a possible D gene (6 bases). Deletions cut 0 bases from V and 5 bases from J, with 13 bases between. CDR1 and CDR2 (germline): KGHSH, LQKENI. The CDR3 length is 15 residues. The CDR3 here is CASSPPQGFRETQYF. The CDR3 DNA is TGTGCCAGCTCACCACCGCAGGGGTTCAGGGAGACCCAGTACTTC.

This clone has just a few counts. This chain connects TRBV5-1 to TRBJ2-3; 11 positions match TRBD1. Looked up from germline, CDR1 is SGHRS and CDR2 is YFSETQ. Trimming at V came to 8 bases and at J to 4 bases, leaving 3 bases not matched to a gene. The CDR3 runs to 13 residues. CDR3 coding DNA: TGCGCCAGTTGGACAGGGGGCTCAGATACGCAGTATTTT. The encoded protein is CASWTGGSDTQYF.

This clone was detected only a few times. The rearrangement uses TRBV28 and TRBJ2-7, with D uncertain. V gave up 8 bases and J gave up 3 bases, with 11 bases separating them. This CDR3 has 12 amino acids. From germline, CDR1 is MDHEN and CDR2 SYDVKM. For the CDR3, the DNA is TGTGCCAGCCGTTCTCCGAGCTACGAGCAGTACTTC. It encodes CASRSPSYEQYF.

This clone has only a few counts. The chain employs TRBV30 and TRBJ2-7; TRBD2 matches at 11 bases. CDR3 length equals 14 residues. V lost 5 bases, J lost 2 bases, and 5 bases stayed unmatched. CDR1 GTSNPN and CDR2 SVGIG come from the germline V gene (reference sequence). The CDR3: CAWDPGLAAYEQYF. Written as DNA, the CDR3 is TGTGCCTGGGACCCGGGACTAGCGGCCTACGAGCAGTACTTC. Full variable domain (missing parts from reference TRBV30 and TRBJ2-7): SQTIHQWPATLVQPVGSPLSLECTVEGTSNPNLYWYRQAAGRGLQLLFYSVGIGQISSEVPQNLSASRPQDRQFILSSKKLLLSDSGFYLCAWDPGLAAYEQYFGPGTRLTVT.

This clone has only a few counts. The chain employs TRBV7-2 and TRBJ2-2; weak D call: TRBD2 (5 bases). CDR1 SGHTA and CDR2 FQGNSA come from the germline V gene. The germline V and J ends were trimmed by 2 bases and 2 bases, with 12 bases remaining between them. The CDR3 has 16 amino acids. CDR3 in DNA: TGTGCCAGCAGCTTAAGGCTAGCCCTAAACACCGGGGAGCTGTTTTTT. Translation gives CASSLRLALNTGELFF.

V and J are TRBV30 and TRBJ2-7; 8 positions match TRBD2. Germline V lookup: CDR1 GTSNPN, CDR2 SVGIG (reference sequence). The CDR3 covers 12 residues. V lost 5 bases, J lost 4 bases, and 4 bases stayed unmatched. The DNA of the CDR3 is TGTGCCTGGGGGAGCGGGAGTTACGAGCAGTACTTC. Protein sequence: CAWGSGSYEQYF.

The chain uses TRBV7-9 and TRBJ2-3, with 8 bases matching TRBD1. This CDR3 is built from 19 residues. Germline V gene sequence: CDR1 SEHNR, CDR2 FQNEAQ (reference sequence). V shed 2 bases, J shed 2 bases, and the junction held 15 bases outside the gene matches. In DNA, the CDR3 is TGTGCCAGCAGCTTAAGAGGGGGCCGGGACAGGATGTACACAGATACGCAGTATTTT. Translated: CASSLRGGRDRMYTDTQYF.

The gene calls are TRBV2 and TRBJ2-5; TRBD2 matches at 14 bases. Germline V gene sequence: CDR1 SNHLY, CDR2 FYNNEI. There are 15 residues in the CDR3. Unmatched junction bases numbered 4, after V lost 6 bases and J lost 4 bases. The CDR3 DNA sequence: TGTGCCAGCAGGGGGACTAGCGGGGGACGAGAGACCCAGTACTTC. Translation gives CASRGTSGGRETQYF.

A few counts support this clone. The chain joins TRBV9 to TRBJ1-1; the D gene is possibly TRBD1 (6 bases). The germline V and J ends were trimmed by 4 bases and 2 bases, with 15 bases remaining between them. The CDR3 runs to 15 residues. Germline CDR1 and CDR2: SGDLS and YYNGEE. CDR3: CASSPLGAFNTEAFF. For the CDR3, the DNA is TGTGCCAGCAGCCCGTTGGGGGCTTTTAACACTGAAGCTTTCTTT.

This clone was seen a few times. V gene TRBV19 combines with J gene TRBJ2-5; D is undetermined. CDR3 size: 15 residues. V lost 3 bases to trimming and J lost 1 base, with 12 bases between them. Looked up from germline, CDR1 is LNHDA and CDR2 is SQIVND (reference sequence). CDR3 protein: CASSIRRSSQETQYF. CDR3 sequence (DNA): TGTGCCAGTAGTATCCGTCGGAGTAGCCAAGAGACCCAGTACTTC.

V usage is TRBV4-1 and J usage is TRBJ1-2, with 9 nucleotides matching TRBD1. Germline trimming cut 0 bases from V and 8 bases from J; bases unmatched to any gene: 4. The CDR3 is 14 residues long. CDR1 and CDR2 from the germline V gene are MGHRA and YSYEKL. The CDR3, as DNA: TGCGCCAGCAGCCAAGAACAGGGGGCGGAGGGCTACACCTTC. Protein sequence: CASSQEQGAEGYTF.

In this sample, this clone turned up a few times. This chain joins TRBV6-5 and TRBJ2-5; D is perhaps TRBD1 (6 bases). The V gene lost 2 bases and the J gene lost 4 bases, with 14 bases spanning the gap. Germline CDR1 and CDR2: MNHEY and SVGAGI. This CDR3 has 15 amino acids. CDR3 in DNA: TGTGCCAGCAGTTACCAGGGGCCCGGAGGAGAGACCCAGTACTTC. Residues: CASSYQGPGGETQYF.

The genes are TRBV7-2 and TRBJ2-7, with D possibly matching TRBD2 (6 bases). The CDR3 has 18 residues. Trimming removed 7 bases from V and 2 bases from J, with 27 bases in between. Germline lookup yields CDR1 SGHTA and CDR2 FQGNSA. The CDR3 coding sequence is TGTGCCAGCAAAGAACTAGAACTGGGGGACTTCTCTACCTACGAGCAGTACTTC. Amino acids: CASKELELGDFSTYEQYF.

This chain joins TRBV7-2 and TRBJ2-3; tentatively, D is TRBD2 (6 bases). The CDR3 totals 15 residues. Trimming took off 6 bases at V and 4 bases at J, with 17 bases between the two ends. CDR1 and CDR2 from the germline V gene are SGHTA and FQGNSA. CDR3 amino acids: CASSRRERVADTQYF. CDR3 DNA sequence: TGTGCCAGCAGTCGGAGGGAAAGAGTTGCAGATACGCAGTATTTT.

With respect to this clone: Other DNA sequences of this sample code for an identical CDR3. V and J are TRBV18 and TRBJ1-1, with TRBD1 as a possible D gene (6 bases). The CDR3 is made up of 14 amino acids. Trimming shortened V by 3 bases and J by 1 base, and 9 bases separated the two germline ends. Looked up from germline, CDR1 is KGHSH and CDR2 is LQKENI. The CDR3, as DNA: TGTGCCAGCTCACCCCTACAGGGGAACACTGAAGCTTTCTTT. Its translation is CASSPLQGNTEAFF.

This clone was seen only a few times. This chain links TRBV10-3 with TRBJ2-5; 9 nucleotides match TRBD2. The CDR3 is 16 amino acids. Trimming removed 11 bases from V and 3 bases from J; junction bases left unmatched: 16. Germline CDR1 reads ENHRY; CDR2 reads SYGVKD. The CDR3 nucleotides are TGTGCCTCGGGGGGAGTAAATCTAGCGGGAAAAGAGACCCAGTACTTC. Translation: CASGGVNLAGKETQYF.

There are a few counts of this clone. The J gene is TRBJ2-3, the V gene TRBV28, with 7 positions matching TRBD1. There are 14 residues in the CDR3. Germline V gene data show CDR1 as MDHEN and CDR2 as SYDVKM. After removal of 5 bases from V and 4 bases from J, the junction contained 6 bases not matched to a gene. The CDR3 DNA reads as TGTGCCAGCAGTCCAGGGGGACGGTCAGATACGCAGTATTTT. Its protein product is CASSPGGRSDTQYF.

The CDR3 loop reads CASSIGAGVAGANVLTF. DNA for the CDR3: TGTGCCAGTAGTATCGGCGCAGGGGTAGCCGGGGCCAACGTCCTGACTTTC. The chain links TRBV19 to TRBJ2-6, with a tentative D call TRBD1 (6 bases). Germline V gives CDR1 LNHDA, CDR2 SQIVND (reference sequence). The CDR3 spans 17 residues. Trimming removed 3 bases at V and 4 bases at J, with 16 bases between.

The V call is TRBV29-1, the J call TRBJ2-7; TRBD1 matches 8 bases. In germline, CDR1 is SQVTM, CDR2 ANQGSEA. After removal of 4 bases from V and 6 bases from J, the junction contained 14 bases not matched to a gene. The CDR3 spans 15 residues. CDR3 loop: CSVAKQGGAFGEQYF. In DNA form, the CDR3 reads TGCAGCGTTGCCAAACAGGGGGGCGCTTTTGGCGAGCAGTACTTC.

The CDR3, as DNA: TGTGCCAGCAGTCACCGGCCCCAAACGGAGGAGACCCAGTACTTC. Its translation: CASSHRPQTEETQYF. The chain recombines TRBV4-2 with TRBJ2-5; no reliable D call. Germline CDR1 and CDR2: LGHNA and YNFKEQ. V lost 6 bases and J lost 5, with 19 bases in between. This CDR3 has 15 residues.

In this sample, this clone turned up a few times. The CDR3 bases are TGTGCCAGCAGTTACTCTGCTGCGGGGAGATCCTACGAGCAGTACTTC. It codes for CASSYSAAGRSYEQYF. The gene calls are TRBV6-5 and TRBJ2-7; D is perhaps TRBD2 (6 bases). Trimming took 0 bases from V and 1 from J, leaving 13 bases between them. CDR1 is MNHEY, CDR2 SVGAGI, per germline. The CDR3 consists of 16 residues.

A remark on this clone: The sample contains more than one DNA sequence encoding this CDR3. The V call is TRBV30, the J call TRBJ1-4; 7 nucleotides match TRBD1. The CDR3 sequence is 12 residues long. The germline V gene encodes CDR1 GTSNPN and CDR2 SVGIG (reference sequence). V was pared by 2 bases and J by 8 bases, with 2 bases of the junction left unmatched. CDR3 region: CAWSLQGEKLFF. As DNA, the CDR3 is TGTGCCTGGAGTTTACAGGGGGAAAAACTGTTTTTT.

As concerns this clone: This same CDR3 is encoded by further DNA sequences in the sample. The chain has TRBV7-2 and TRBJ2-7, with D possibly TRBD1 on 6 matching bases. V gave up 5 bases and J gave up 2 bases, with 10 bases separating them. CDR1 and CDR2 from the germline V gene are SGHTA and FQGNSA. The CDR3 is made up of 13 amino acids. This chain's CDR3 is CASSLDRTYEQYF. CDR3 in DNA: TGTGCCAGCAGCCTCGACAGGACCTACGAGCAGTACTTC.

As for this clone: One end of the junction is discordant with germline, which a read error may explain. The rearrangement joins TRBV9 to TRBJ2-2, with 7 bases lining up with TRBD1. The CDR3 sequence is 16 residues long. Looked up from germline, CDR1 is SGDLS and CDR2 is YYNGEE. CDR3 sequence (DNA): TGTGCCAGCAGCCGGGACAGCCCGCTGAACACCAGGGAGCTGTTTTTT. This encodes CASSRDSPLNTRELFF.

The V and J genes are TRBV5-1 and TRBJ2-5, with TRBD1 matching over 8 bases. The CDR3 covers 14 residues. The V segment lost 2 bases and the J segment 2 bases; nucleotides outside the gene matches: 2. Looked up from germline, CDR1 is SGHRS and CDR2 is YFSETQ. For the CDR3, the DNA is TGCGCCAGCAGCTTCACAGGGGGACAAGAGACCCAGTACTTC. This gives the protein CASSFTGGQETQYF.

The genes are TRBV9 and TRBJ1-3; perhaps TRBD1 as D (6 bases). CDR3 length: 18 amino acids. Germline-derived CDR1 and CDR2 are SGDLS and YYNGEE. Trimming removed 5 bases at V and 0 bases at J, with 21 bases between. The CDR3 protein is CASSERPRGGLSGNTIYF. CDR3 DNA: TGTGCCAGCAGTGAGAGGCCTCGGGGGGGGCTCTCTGGAAACACCATATATTTT.

On this clone: Within the sample, other DNA sequences also encode this same CDR3. This rearrangement joins TRBV30 to TRBJ1-5; D gene ambiguous. Trimming took off 0 bases at V and 0 bases at J, with 3 bases between the two ends. CDR3 length equals 13 residues. Per germline, CDR1 GTSNPN and CDR2 SVGIG (reference sequence). The CDR3 DNA follows: TGTGCCTGGAGTGTGAGTAGCAATCAGCCCCAGCATTTT. Translating gives CAWSVSSNQPQHF.

The chain recombines TRBV4-3 with TRBJ2-7; 9 nucleotides line up with TRBD1. This CDR3 has 18 amino acids. CDR1 LGHNA and CDR2 YSLEER come from the germline V gene. The junction had 11 bases not matched to a gene; V was cut back by 1 base and J by 1 base. The CDR3 loop is CASSQAPLGQGLSYEQYF. CDR3 nucleotides: TGCGCCAGCAGCCAAGCCCCGTTGGGACAGGGCCTATCCTACGAGCAGTACTTC.

The rearrangement joins TRBV7-2 to TRBJ2-7, with D hard to call. Germline assignment: CDR1 SGHTA and CDR2 FQGNSA. Trimming removed 5 bases from V and 6 bases from J, with 14 bases in between. The CDR3 consists of 13 residues. This CDR3 is CASSQIDFGEQYF. CDR3 sequence (DNA): TGTGCCAGCAGCCAAATAGATTTTGGCGAGCAGTACTTC.